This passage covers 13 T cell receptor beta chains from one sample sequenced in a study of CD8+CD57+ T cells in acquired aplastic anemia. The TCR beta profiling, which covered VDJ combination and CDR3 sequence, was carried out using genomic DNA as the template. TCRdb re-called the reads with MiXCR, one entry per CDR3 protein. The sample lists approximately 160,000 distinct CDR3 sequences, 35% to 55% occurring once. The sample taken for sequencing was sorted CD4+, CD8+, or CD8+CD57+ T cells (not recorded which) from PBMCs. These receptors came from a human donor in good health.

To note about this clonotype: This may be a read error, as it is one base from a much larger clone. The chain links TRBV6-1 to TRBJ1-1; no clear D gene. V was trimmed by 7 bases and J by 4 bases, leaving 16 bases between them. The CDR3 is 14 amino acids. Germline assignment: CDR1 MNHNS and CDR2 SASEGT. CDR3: CASIPSLPSTEAFF. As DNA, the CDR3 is TGTGCCAGCATTCCGTCCCTCCCGAGCACTGAAGCTTTCTTT.

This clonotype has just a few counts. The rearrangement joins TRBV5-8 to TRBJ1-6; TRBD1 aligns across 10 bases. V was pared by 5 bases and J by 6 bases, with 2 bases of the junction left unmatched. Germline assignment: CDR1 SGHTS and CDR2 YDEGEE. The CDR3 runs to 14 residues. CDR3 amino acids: CASRGTGANSPLHF. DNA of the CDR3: TGTGCCAGCAGAGGGACAGGGGCTAATTCACCCCTCCACTTT. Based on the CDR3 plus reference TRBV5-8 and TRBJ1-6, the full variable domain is EAGVTQSPTHLIKTRGQQATLRCSPISGHTSVYWYQQALGLGLQFLLWYDEGEERNRGNFPPRFSGRQFPNYSSELNVNALELEDSALYLCASRGTGANSPLHFGNGTRLTVT.

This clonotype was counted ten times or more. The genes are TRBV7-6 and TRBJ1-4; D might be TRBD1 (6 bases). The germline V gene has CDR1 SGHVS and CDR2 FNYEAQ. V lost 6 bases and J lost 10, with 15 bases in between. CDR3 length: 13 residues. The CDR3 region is CASRYRVGGKLFF. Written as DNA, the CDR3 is TGTGCCAGCAGGTACAGGGTCGGAGGAAAACTGTTTTTT.

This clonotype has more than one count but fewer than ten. The CDR3, as DNA: TGCGCCAGCAGCGAGGGACTAGCGGGTAACAATGAGCAGTTCTTC. Its translation is CASSEGLAGNNEQFF. The rearrangement links TRBV5-1 to TRBJ2-1, with 12 bases identical to TRBD2. Germline CDR1 reads SGHRS; CDR2 reads YFSETQ. CDR3 length: 15 residues. V lost 4 bases, J lost 5 bases, and 4 bases stayed unmatched.

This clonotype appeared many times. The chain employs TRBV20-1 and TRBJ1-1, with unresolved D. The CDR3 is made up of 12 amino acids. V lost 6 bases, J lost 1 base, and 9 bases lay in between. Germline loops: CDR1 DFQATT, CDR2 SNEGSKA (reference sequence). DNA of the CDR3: TGCAGTGCCTCTCAGCCGAACACTGAAGCTTTCTTT. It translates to CSASQPNTEAFF.

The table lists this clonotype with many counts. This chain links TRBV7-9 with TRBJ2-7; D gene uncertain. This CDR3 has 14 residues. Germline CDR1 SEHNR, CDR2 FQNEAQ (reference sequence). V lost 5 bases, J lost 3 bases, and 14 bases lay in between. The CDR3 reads CASSHSPRRYEQYF. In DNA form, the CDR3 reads TGTGCCAGCAGCCATAGTCCACGCCGCTACGAGCAGTACTTC.

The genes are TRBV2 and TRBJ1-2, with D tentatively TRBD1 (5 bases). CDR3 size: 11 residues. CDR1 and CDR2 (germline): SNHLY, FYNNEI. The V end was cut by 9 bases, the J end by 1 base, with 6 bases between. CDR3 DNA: TGTGCCAGGGGACTTAACTATGGCTACACCTTC. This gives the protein CARGLNYGYTF. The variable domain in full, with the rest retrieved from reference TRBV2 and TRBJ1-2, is EPEVTQTPSHQVTQMGQEVILRCVPISNHLYFYWYRQILGQKVEFLVSFYNNEISEKSEIFDDQFSVERPDGSNFTLKIRSTKLEDSAMYFCARGLNYGYTFGSGTRLTVV.

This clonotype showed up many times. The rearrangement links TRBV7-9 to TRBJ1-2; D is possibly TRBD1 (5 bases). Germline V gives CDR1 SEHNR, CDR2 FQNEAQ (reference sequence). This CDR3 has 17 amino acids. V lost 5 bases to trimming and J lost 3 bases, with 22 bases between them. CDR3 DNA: TGTGCCAGCAGCCCAAACCGCGGGACTGAAATAGACTATGGCTACACCTTC. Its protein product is CASSPNRGTEIDYGYTF.

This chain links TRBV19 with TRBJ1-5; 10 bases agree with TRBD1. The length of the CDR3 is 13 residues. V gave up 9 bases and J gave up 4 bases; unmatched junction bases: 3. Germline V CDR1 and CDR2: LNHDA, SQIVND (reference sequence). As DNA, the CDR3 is TGTGCCAGCAGGGGACAGGGGAATCAGCCCCAGCATTTT. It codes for CASRGQGNQPQHF.

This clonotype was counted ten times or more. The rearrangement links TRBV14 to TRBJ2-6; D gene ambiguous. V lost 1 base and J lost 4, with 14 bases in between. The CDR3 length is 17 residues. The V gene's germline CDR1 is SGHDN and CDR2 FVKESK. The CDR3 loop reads CASSQAPRPGGANVLTF. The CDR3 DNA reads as TGTGCCAGCAGCCAAGCCCCCAGACCCGGGGGGGCCAACGTCCTGACTTTC.

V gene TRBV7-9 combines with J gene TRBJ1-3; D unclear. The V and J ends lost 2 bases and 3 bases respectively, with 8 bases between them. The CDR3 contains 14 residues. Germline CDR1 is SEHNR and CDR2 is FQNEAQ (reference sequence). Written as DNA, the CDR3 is TGTGCCAGCAGCTTAACAGTATTTGGAAACACCATATATTTT. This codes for CASSLTVFGNTIYF. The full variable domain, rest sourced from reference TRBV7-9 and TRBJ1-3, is DTGVSQNPRHKITKRGQNVTFRCDPISEHNRLYWYRQTLGQGPEFLTYFQNEAQLEKSRLLSDRFSAERPKGSFSTLEIQRTEQGDSAMYLCASSLTVFGNTIYFGEGSWLTVV.

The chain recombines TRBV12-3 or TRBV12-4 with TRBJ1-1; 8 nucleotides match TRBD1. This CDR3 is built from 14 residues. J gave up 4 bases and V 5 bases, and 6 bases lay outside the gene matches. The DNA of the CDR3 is TGTGCCAGCAGTGTCGACAGGGGTAGCACTGAAGCTTTCTTT. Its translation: CASSVDRGSTEAFF.

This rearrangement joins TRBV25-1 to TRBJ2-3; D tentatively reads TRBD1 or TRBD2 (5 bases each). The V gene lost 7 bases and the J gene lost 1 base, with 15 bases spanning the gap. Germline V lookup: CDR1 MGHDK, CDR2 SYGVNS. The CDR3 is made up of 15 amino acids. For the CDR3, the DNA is TGTGCCAGCACCTCACCTTGGGGACGCACAGATACGCAGTATTTT. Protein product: CASTSPWGRTDTQYF.